This T cell receptor (beta chain) was documented in a study of cytomegalovirus exposure and HLA in healthy donors. Study-level points and caveats: Per published reports, the classifier diagnosed cytomegalovirus status with high specificity and sensitivity.

This PCR relied on a set of 60 Vbeta primers and 13 Jbeta primers. The table came from immunoSEQ multiplex PCR; TCRdb's copy has only in-frame clones and leaves some out. This sample has fewer than 350,000 clones; around nine tenths occur once, and the top ten carry about 2%. The germline gives CDR1 SGHNT, CDR2 YYREEE (reference sequence). Trimming took 2 bases from V and 1 from J, leaving 10 bases between them. This CDR3 comprises 15 residues. Comments on this clone: The antigen is undetermined.

Material: PBMCs. The source is a woman aged 18-29 years in good health and CMV-seronegative. The J gene is TRBJ1-3, the V gene TRBV5-4, with D tentatively TRBD1 (6 bases). The CDR3 sequence: CASSLAGHSGNTIYF. DNA for the CDR3: TGTGCCAGCAGCTTAGCGGGACATTCTGGAAACACCATATATTTT.